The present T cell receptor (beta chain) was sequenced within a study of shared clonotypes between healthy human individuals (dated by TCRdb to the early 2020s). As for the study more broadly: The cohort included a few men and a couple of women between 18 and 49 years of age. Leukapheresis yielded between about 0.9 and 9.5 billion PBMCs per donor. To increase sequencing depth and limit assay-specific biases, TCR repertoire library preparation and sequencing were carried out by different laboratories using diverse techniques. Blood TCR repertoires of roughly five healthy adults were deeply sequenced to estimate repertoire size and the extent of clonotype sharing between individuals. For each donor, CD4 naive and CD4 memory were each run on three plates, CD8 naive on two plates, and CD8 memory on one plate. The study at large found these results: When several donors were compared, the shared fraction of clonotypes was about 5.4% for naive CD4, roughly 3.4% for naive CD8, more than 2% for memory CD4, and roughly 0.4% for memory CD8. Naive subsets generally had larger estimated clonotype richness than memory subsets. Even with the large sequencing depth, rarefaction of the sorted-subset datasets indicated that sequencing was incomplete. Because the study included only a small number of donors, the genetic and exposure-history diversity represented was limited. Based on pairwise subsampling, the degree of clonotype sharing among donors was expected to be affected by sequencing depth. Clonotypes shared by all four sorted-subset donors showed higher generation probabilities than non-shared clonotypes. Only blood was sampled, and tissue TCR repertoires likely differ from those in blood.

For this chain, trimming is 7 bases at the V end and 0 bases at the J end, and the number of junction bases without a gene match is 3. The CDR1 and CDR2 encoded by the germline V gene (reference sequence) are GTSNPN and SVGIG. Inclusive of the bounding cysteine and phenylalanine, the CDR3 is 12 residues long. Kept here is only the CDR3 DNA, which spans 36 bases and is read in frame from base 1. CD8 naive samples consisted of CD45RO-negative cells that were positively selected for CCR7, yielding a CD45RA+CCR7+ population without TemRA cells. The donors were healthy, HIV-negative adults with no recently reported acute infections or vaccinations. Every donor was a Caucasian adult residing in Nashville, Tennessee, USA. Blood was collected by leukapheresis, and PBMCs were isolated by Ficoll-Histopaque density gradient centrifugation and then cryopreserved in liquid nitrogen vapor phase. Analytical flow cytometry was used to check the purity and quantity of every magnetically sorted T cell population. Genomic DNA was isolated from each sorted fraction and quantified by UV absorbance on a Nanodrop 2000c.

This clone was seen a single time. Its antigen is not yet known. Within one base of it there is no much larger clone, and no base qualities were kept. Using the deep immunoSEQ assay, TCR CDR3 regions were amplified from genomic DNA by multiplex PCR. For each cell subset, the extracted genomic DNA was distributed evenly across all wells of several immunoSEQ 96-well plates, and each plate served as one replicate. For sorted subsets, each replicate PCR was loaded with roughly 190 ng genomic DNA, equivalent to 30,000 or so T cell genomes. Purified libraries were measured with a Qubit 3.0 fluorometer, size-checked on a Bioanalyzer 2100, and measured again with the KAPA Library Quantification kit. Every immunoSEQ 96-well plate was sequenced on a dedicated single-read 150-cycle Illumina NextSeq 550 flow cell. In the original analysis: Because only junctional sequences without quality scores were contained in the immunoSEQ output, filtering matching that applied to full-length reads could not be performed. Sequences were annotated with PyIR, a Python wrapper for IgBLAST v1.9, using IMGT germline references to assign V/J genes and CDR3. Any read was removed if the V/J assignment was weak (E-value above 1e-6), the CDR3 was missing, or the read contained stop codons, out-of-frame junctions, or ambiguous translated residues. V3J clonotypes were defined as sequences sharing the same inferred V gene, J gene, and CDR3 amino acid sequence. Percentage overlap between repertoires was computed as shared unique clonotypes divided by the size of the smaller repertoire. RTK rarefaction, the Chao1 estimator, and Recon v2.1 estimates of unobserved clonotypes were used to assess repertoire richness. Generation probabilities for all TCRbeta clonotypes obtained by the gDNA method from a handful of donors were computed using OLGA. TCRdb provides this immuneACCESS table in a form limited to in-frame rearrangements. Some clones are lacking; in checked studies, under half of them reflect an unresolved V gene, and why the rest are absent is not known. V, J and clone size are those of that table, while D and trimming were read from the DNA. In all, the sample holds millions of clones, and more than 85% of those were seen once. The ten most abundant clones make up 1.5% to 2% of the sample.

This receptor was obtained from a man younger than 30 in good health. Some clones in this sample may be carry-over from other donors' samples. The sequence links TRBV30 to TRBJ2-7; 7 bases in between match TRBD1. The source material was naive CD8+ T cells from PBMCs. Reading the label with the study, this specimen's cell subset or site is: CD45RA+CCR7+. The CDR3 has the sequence CAFGDSSYEQYF. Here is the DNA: TGTGCCTTTGGGGACAGCTCCTACGAGCAGTACTTC.